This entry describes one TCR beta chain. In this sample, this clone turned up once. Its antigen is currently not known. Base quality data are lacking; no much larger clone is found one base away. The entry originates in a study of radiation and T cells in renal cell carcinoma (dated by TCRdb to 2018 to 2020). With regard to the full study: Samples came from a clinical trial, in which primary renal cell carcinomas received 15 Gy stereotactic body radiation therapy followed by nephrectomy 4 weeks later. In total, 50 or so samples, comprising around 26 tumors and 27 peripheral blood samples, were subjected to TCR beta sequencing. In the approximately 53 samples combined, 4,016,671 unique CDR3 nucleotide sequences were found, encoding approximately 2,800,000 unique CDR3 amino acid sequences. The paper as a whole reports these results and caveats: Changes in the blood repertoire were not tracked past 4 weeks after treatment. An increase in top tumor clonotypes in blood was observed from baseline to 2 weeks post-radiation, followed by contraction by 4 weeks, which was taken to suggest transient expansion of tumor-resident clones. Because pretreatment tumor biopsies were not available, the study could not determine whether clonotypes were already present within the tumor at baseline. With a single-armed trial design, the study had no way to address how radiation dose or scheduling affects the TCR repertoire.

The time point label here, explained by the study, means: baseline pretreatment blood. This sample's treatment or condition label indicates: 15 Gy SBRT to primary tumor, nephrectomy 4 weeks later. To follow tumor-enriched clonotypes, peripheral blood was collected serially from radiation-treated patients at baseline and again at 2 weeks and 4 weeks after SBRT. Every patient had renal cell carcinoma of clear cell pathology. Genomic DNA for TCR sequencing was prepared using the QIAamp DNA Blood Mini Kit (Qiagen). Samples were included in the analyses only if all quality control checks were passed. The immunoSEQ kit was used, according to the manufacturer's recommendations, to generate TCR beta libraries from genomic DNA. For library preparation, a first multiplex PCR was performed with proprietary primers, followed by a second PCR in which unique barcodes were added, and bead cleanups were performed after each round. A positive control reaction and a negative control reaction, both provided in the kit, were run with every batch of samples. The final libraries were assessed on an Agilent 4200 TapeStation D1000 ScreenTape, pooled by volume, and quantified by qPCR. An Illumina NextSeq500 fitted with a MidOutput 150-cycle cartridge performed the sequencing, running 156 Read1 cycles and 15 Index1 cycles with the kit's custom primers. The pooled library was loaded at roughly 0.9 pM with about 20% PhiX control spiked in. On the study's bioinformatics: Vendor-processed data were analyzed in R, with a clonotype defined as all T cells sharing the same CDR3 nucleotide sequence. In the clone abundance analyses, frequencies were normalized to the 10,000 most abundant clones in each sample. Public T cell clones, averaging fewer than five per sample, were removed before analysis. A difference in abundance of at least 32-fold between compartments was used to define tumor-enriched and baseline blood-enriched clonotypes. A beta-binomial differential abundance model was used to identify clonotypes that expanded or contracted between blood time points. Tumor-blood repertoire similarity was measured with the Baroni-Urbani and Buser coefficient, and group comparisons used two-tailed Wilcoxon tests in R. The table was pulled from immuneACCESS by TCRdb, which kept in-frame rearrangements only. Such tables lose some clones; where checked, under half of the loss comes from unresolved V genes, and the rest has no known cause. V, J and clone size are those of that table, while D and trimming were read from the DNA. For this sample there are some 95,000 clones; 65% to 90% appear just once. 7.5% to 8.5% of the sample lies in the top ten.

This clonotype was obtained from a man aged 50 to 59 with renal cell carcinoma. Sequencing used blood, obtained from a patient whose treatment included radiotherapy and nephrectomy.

The CDR3 loop reads CASSQESRLRETQYF. The nucleotides are TGCGCCAGCAGCCAAGAATCGCGTCTCCGGGAGACCCAGTACTTC. The V gene is TRBV4-3 and the J gene is TRBJ2-5; the D gene cannot be named for sure. Deletion took 0 bases off V and 5 bases off J, with a span of 13 bases between the germline ends. From cysteine to phenylalanine, the CDR3 is 15 amino acids long. Kept here is only the CDR3 DNA, which spans 45 bases and is read in frame from base 1. Based on the germline V gene, the CDR1 and CDR2 sequences are LGHNA and YSLEER.